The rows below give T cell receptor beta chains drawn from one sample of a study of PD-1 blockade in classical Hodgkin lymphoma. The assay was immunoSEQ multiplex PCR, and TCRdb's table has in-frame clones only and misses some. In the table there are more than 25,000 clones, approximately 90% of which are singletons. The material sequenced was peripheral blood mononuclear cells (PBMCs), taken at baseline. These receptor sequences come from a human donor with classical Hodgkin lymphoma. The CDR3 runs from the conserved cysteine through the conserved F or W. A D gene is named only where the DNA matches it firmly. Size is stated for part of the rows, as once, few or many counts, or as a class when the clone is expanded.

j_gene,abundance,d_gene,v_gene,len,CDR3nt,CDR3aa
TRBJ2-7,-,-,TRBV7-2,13,TGTGCCAGCAGCCCGGGGTTAGGCTACGAGCAGTACTTC,CASSPGLGYEQYF
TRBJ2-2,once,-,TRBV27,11,TGTGCCAGCAGTTTAAACGGGGAGCTGTTTTTT,CASSLNGELFF
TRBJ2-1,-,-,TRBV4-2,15,TGTGCCAGCAGCCCCGGCTTAAGCTCCTACAATGAGCAGTTCTTC,CASSPGLSSYNEQFF
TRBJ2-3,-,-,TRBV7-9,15,TGTGCCAGCAGCCCCCGGGGGGCCAGCACAGATACGCAGTATTTT,CASSPRGASTDTQYF
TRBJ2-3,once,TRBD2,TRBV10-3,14,TGTGCCATCAGTGGGGGACTAGGCACAGATACGCAGTATTTT,CAISGGLGTDTQYF
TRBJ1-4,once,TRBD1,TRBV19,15,TGTGCCAGTAGTCTCCAGGGGGTCGGTAATGAAAAACTGTTTTTT,CASSLQGVGNEKLFF
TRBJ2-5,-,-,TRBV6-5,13,TGTGCCAGCAGGAGGACTGGGACCAGGGCCCGGTACTTC,CASRRTGTRARYF
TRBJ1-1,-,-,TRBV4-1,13,TGCGCCAGCAGCCAAGATCAGGGGACACCGGCTTTCTTT,CASSQDQGTPAFF
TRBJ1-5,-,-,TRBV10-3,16,TGTGCCAAACCGGGGGGGGACCGTTATAGCAATCAGCCCCAGCATTTT,CAKPGGDRYSNQPQHF
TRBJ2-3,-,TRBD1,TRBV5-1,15,TGCGCCAGCAGCTTTGGACAGGGAGCCTCAGATACGCAGTATTTT,CASSFGQGASDTQYF
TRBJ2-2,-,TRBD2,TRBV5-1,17,TGCGCCAGCAGCTTGGGAGTTAGCGGGTCGAACACCGGGGAGCTGTTTTTT,CASSLGVSGSNTGELFF
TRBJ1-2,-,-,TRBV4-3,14,TGCGCCAGCAGCCAAGATTTTGCATCATATGGCTACACCTTC,CASSQDFASYGYTF
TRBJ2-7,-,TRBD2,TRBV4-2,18,TGTGCCAGCAGCCAAGGGTTAAGTAGCGGGGGCCGCTCCTACGAGCAGTACTTC,CASSQGLSSGGRSYEQYF
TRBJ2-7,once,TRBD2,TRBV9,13,TGTGCCAGCAGCCCTGGGACTACCGGCGAGCAGTACTTC,CASSPGTTGEQYF
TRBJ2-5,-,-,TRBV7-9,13,TGTGCCAGCAGCTGGGAAAGGAGAGAGACCCAGTACTTC,CASSWERRETQYF
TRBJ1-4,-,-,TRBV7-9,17,TGTGCCAGCAGCTTACAGGGTACGGCGGCAACTAATGAAAAACTGTTTTTT,CASSLQGTAATNEKLFF
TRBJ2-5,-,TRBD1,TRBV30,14,TGTGCCTGGAGTGTTGGGACAGGGGGAGAGACCCAGTACTTC,CAWSVGTGGETQYF
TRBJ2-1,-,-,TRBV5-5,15,TGTGCCAGCAGCTTGCAGGGGGGAGTCTACAATGAGCAGTTCTTC,CASSLQGGVYNEQFF
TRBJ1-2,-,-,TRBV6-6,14,TGTGCCAGCACTATACGGGCCACTAACTATGGCTACACCTTC,CASTIRATNYGYTF
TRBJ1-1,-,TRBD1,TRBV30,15,TGTGCCTGGAGTTCCGGGACAGGGTTGTCTACTGAAGCTTTCTTT,CAWSSGTGLSTEAFF
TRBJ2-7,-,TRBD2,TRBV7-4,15,TGTGCCAGCAGCCCTTTGGAGGCGGGGGGCGACGAGCAGTACTTC,CASSPLEAGGDEQYF
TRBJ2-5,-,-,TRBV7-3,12,TGTGCCAGCAGCTTAATGACGGAGACCCAGTACTTC,CASSLMTETQYF
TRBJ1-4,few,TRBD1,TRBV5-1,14,TGCGCCAGCAGCGGGCAGGGGGTTAATGAAAAACTGTTTTTT,CASSGQGVNEKLFF
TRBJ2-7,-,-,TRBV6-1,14,TGTGCCAGCAGGGTAGCGGCCTCTACCTACGAGCAGTACTTC,CASRVAASTYEQYF
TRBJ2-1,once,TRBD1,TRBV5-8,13,TGTGCCAGCAGCTCGACAGGGAGCAATGAGCAGTTCTTC,CASSSTGSNEQFF
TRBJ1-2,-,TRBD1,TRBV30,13,TGTGCCTGGAGTAAGGGACAGCTGGATGGCTACACCTTC,CAWSKGQLDGYTF
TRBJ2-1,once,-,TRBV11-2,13,TGTGCCAGCACCGGAATGAGGTCCGGTGAGCAGTTCTTC,CASTGMRSGEQFF
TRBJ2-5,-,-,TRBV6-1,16,TGTGCCAGCAGTGATCCCGGGAACTATCCCCAGGAGACCCAGTACTTC,CASSDPGNYPQETQYF
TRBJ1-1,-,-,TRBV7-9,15,TGTGCCAGCAGCGTGTCTGGCGCTGGAACCACTGAAGCTTTCTTT,CASSVSGAGTTEAFF
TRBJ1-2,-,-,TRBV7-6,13,TGTGCCAGCAGCTTAGGTGCAGGGAGAGGCTACACCTTC,CASSLGAGRGYTF
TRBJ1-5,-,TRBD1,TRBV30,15,TGTGCCTGGGCTGGACAGGGGGCAAGCAATCAGCCCCAGCATTTT,CAWAGQGASNQPQHF
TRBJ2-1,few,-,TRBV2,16,TGTGCCAGCAGTGAACGCCGAATGGGGTCACACCATGAGCAGTTCTTC,CASSERRMGSHHEQFF
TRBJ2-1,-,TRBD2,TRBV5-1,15,TGCGCCAGCAGCTTGGTGAGCGGGGGTTACAATGAGCAGTTCTTC,CASSLVSGGYNEQFF
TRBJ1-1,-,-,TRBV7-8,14,TGTGCCAGCAGCTTACTCGACAGGAACACTGAAGCTTTCTTT,CASSLLDRNTEAFF
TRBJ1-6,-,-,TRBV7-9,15,TGTGCCAGCAGCTTAGGGCAGGTGATACAATCACCCCTCCACTTT,CASSLGQVIQSPLHF